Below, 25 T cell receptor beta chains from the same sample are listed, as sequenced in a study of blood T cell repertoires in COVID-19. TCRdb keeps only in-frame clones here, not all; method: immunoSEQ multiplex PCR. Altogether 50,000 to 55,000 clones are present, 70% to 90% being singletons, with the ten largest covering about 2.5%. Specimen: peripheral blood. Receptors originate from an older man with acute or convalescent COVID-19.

The CDR3 DNA is TGCGCCAGCAGCCGGGACAGGGGATACGGCTACACCTTC. Translated: CASSRDRGYGYTF. V and J are TRBV5-1 and TRBJ1-2; the match to TRBD1 covers 10 bases. The length of the CDR3 is 13 residues. J gave up 8 bases and V 4 bases, and 5 bases lay outside the gene matches. The V gene's germline CDR1 is SGHRS and CDR2 YFSETQ.

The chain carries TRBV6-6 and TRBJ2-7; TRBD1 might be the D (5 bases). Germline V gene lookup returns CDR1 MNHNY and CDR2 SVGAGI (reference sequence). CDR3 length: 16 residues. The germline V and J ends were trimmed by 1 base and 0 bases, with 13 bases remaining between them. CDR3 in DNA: TGTGCCAGCAGTTACTTTTCGCACAGGAACTCCTACGAGCAGTACTTC. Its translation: CASSYFSHRNSYEQYF.

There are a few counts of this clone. In DNA form, the CDR3 reads TGTGCCAGTAGTATAGTCGACAGCACTGAAGCTTTCTTT. Translated, it gives CASSIVDSTEAFF. The gene calls are TRBV19 and TRBJ1-1; weak D call: TRBD1 (5 bases). CDR1 is LNHDA, CDR2 SQIVND, per germline (reference sequence). The CDR3 totals 13 residues. Trimming removed 1 base from V and 4 bases from J, with 7 bases in between.

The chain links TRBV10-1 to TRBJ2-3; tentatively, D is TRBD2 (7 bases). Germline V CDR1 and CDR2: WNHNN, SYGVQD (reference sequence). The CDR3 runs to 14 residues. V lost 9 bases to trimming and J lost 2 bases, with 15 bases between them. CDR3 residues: CARTLAGATDTQYF. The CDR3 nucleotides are TGCGCCAGGACTTTGGCGGGGGCCACAGATACGCAGTATTTT.

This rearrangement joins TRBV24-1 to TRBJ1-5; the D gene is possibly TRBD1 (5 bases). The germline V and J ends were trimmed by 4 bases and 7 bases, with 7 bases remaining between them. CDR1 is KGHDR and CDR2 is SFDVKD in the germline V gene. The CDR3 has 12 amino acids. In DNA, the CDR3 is TGTGCCACCAGTGAGGGGGGACAGCCCCAGCATTTT. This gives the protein CATSEGGQPQHF.

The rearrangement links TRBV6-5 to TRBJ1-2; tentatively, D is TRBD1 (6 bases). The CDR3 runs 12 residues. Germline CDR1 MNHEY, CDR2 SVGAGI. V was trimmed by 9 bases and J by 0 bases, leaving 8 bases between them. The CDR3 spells CASGTTNYGYTF. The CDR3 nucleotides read TGTGCCAGTGGGACAACTAACTATGGCTACACCTTC.

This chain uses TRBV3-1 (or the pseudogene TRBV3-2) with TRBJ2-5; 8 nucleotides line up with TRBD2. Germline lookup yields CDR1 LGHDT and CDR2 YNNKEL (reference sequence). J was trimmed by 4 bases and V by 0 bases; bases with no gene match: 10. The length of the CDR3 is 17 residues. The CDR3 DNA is TGTGCCAGCAGCCAAGAGAAGAGGGCAGCGGGGGTAGAGACCCAGTACTTC. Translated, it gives CASSQEKRAAGVETQYF.

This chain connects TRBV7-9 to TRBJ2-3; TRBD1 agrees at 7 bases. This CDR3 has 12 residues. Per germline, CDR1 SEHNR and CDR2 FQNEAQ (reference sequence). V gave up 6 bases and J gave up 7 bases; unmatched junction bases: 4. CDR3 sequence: CASSNRGYTQYF. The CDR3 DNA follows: TGTGCCAGCAGTAACAGGGGCTATACGCAGTATTTT.

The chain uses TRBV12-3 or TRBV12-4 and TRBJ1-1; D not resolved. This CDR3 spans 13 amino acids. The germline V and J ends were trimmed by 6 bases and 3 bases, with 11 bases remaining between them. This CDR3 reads CASRDLLHTEAFF. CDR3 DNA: TGTGCCAGCAGGGATCTACTACACACTGAAGCTTTCTTT.

CDR3: CASSRRETQYF. The CDR3 bases are TGTGCCAGCAGCCGCCGGGAGACCCAGTACTTC. This chain connects TRBV14 to TRBJ2-5; D is uncertain. This CDR3 has 11 residues. V gave up 4 bases and J gave up 5 bases, with 5 bases separating them. CDR1 and CDR2 from the germline V gene are SGHDN and FVKESK.

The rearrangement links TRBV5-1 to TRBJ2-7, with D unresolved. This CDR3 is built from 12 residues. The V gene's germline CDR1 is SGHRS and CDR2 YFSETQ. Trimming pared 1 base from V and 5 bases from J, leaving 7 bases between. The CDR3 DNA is TGCGCCAGCAGCTTGCACCCGGACGAGCAGTACTTC. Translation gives CASSLHPDEQYF.

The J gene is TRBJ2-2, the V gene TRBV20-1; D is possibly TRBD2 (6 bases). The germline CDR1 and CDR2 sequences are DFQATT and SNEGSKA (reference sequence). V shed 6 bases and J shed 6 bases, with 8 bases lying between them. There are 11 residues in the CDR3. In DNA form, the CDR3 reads TGCAGTGCCCCGGGAGCCGGGGAGCTGTTTTTT. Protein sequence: CSAPGAGELFF.

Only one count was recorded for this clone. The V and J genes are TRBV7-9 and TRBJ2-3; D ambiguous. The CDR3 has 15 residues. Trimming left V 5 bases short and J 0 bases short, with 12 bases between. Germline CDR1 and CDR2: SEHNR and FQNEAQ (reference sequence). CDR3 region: CASSPPRGSTDTQYF. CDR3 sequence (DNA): TGTGCCAGCAGCCCCCCCCGCGGAAGCACAGATACGCAGTATTTT.

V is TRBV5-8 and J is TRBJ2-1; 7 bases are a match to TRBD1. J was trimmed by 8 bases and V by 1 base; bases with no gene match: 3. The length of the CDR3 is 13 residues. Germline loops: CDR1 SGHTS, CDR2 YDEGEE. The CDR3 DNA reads TGTGCCAGCAGCTTGTCAGGGGGACATGAGCAGTTCTTC. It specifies CASSLSGGHEQFF.

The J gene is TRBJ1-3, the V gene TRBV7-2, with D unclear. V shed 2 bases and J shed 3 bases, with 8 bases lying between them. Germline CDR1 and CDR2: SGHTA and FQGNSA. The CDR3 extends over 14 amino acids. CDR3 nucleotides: TGTGCCAGCAGCTTATCGGGTTTTGGAAACACCATATATTTT. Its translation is CASSLSGFGNTIYF.

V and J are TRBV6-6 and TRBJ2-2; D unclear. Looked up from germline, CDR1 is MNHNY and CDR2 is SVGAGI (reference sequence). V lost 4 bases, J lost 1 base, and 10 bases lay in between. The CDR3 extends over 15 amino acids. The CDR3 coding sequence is TGTGCCAGCAGTTTCTTCCCAGGGAACACCGGGGAGCTGTTTTTT. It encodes CASSFFPGNTGELFF.

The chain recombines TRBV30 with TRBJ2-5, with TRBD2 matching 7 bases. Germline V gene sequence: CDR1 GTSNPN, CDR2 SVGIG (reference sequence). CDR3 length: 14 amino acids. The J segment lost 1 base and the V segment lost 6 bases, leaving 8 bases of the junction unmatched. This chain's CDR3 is CACSTSNLQETQYF. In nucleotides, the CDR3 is TGTGCCTGTTCGACTAGCAACCTCCAAGAGACCCAGTACTTC.

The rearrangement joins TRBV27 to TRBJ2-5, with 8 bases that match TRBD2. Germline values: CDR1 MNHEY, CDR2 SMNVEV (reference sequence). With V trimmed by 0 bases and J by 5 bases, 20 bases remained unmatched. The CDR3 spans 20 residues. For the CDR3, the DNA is TGTGCCAGCAGTTTATCGACCCCCGGGCGGGGGGCAAACCATGGGGAGACCCAGTACTTC. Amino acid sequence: CASSLSTPGRGANHGETQYF.

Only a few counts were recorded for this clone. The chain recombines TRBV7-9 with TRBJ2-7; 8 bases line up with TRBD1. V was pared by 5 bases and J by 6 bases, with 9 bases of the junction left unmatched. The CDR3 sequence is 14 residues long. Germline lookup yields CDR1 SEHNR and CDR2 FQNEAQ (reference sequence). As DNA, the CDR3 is TGTGCCAGCAGCCCTTGGGACAGGCAGCTCGAGCAGTACTTC. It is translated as CASSPWDRQLEQYF.

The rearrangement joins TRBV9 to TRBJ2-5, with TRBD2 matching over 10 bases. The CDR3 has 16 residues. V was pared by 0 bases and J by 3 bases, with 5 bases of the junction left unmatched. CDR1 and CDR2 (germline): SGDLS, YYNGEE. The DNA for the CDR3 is TGTGCCAGCAGCGTAGGTAGCGGGAGGCCGGAAGAGACCCAGTACTTC. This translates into CASSVGSGRPEETQYF.

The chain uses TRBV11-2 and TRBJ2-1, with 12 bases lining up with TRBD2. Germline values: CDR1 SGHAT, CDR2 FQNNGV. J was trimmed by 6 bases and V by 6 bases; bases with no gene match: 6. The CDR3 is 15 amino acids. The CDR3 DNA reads TGTGCCAGCAGACCAGGACTAGCGGGAACCAATGAGCAGTTCTTC. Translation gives CASRPGLAGTNEQFF.

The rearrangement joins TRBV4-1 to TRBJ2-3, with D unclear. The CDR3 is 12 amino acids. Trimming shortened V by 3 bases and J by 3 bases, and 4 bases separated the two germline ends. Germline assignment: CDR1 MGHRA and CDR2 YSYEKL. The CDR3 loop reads CASSHPTDTQYF. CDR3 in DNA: TGCGCCAGCAGCCACCCAACAGATACGCAGTATTTT.

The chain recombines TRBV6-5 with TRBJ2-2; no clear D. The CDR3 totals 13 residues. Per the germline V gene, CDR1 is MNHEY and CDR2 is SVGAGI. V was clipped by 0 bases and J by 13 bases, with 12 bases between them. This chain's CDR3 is CASSYSRMSGLFF. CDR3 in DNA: TGTGCCAGCAGTTACTCGAGGATGTCGGGGCTGTTTTTT.

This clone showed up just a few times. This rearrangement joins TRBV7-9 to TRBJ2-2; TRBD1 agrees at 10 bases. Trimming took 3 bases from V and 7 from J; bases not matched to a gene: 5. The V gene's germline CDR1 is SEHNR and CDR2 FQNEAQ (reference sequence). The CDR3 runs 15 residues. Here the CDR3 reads CASSFDRGHFGELFF. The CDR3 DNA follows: TGTGCCAGCAGCTTCGACAGGGGGCATTTCGGGGAGCTGTTTTTT.

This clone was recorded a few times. This CDR3 reads CASSPDRVRGEAFF. CDR3 DNA sequence: TGTGCCAGCTCACCCGACAGGGTGCGAGGTGAAGCTTTCTTT. The V call is TRBV18, the J call TRBJ1-1; 7 nucleotides match TRBD1. Germline values: CDR1 KGHSH, CDR2 LQKENI. The CDR3 has 14 amino acids. With V trimmed by 3 bases and J by 7 bases, 8 bases remained unmatched.